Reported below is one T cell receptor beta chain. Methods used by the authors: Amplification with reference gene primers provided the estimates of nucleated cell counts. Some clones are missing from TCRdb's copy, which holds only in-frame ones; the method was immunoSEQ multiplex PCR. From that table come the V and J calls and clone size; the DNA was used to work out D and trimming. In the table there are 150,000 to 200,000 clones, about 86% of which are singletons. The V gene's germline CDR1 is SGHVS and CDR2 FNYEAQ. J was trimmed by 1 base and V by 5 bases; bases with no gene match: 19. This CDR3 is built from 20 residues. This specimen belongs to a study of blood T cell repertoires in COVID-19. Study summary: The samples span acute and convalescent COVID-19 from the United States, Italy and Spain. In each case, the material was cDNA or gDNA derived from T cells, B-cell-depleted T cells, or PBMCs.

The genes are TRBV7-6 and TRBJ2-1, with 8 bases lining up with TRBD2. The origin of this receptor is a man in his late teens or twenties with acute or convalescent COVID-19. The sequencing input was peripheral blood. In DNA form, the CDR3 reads TGTGCCAGCAGCAATCCACCCGCGGGCGGGGGGACTAAATCCTACAATGAGCAGTTCTTC. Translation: CASSNPPAGGGTKSYNEQFF. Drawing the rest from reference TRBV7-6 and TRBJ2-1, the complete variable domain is GAGVSQSPRYKVTKRGQDVALRCDPISGHVSLYWYRQALGQGPEFLTYFNYEAQQDKSGLPNDRFSAERPEGSISTLTIQRTEQRDSAMYRCASSNPPAGGGTKSYNEQFFGPGTRLTVL.